This paragraph reports one T cell receptor (beta chain). No antigen is known for it. No base qualities exist here, and no much larger clone lies one base off it. The sample originates from a study of T cell responses to AZD1222 COVID-19 vaccine (dated by TCRdb to the early 2020s). For the wider study: A total of 230 to 250 trial participants underwent TCR sequencing, of whom under 220 had received two doses of AZD1222 and about 25 had received two doses of the MenACWY control vaccine. Trial participants were enrolled by age into subgroups of 18-55, 56-69 and 70-plus years, and around 140, 26 and 57 TCR-sequenced participants, respectively, were included in these subgroups. The study at large found these results: The 56-69-year group was small, and its depth increase did not reach significance, likely because of low power. Conclusions about previously exposed vaccinees were limited because only a handful of AZD1222 recipients were SARS-CoV-2 seropositive at baseline. After two AZD1222 doses, both the breadth and the depth of spike-specific TCRs were significantly higher than at day 0 and than in MenACWY recipients. Vaccine-associated CD4 TCRs spanned the whole spike protein, with dominant responses in regions 160-218 and 743-854. Reportedly, almost half of the unique spike-specific TCRs recognized epitopes lying outside the regions that are mutated in the B.1.351 and B.1.1.7 variants. Participants were mostly white British and included more females than males, and it was suggested by the authors that clonal diversity may have been underestimated. Because no day 14 peak-response samples were available, the repertoires could be characterized only after the peak T cell response.

The CDR3 regions of human TCRbeta chains were analyzed by immunosequencing. In the source study's methods: TCRs in the repertoires were matched against a reference library of SARS-CoV-2-specific TCRs that had been generated with the MIRA antigen-specificity platform. Breadth was defined as the fraction of unique TCRs that were SARS-CoV-2-associated, and depth was defined as the fraction of total T cells that were SARS-CoV-2-associated. Each spike-specific TCR was assigned to its reactive spike region and to a CD4 or CD8 class using the MIRA data. Log10-transformed breadth and depth values were compared by one-way ANOVA with Sidak's multiple comparisons tests. The clones in this table, taken by TCRdb from immuneACCESS, are in-frame only. Not every clone is retained; where verified, under half of the shortfall comes from an unresolved V gene, and the cause of the rest is unknown. V and J calls and clone size come straight from that table; D and trimming were deduced from the DNA. The sample profile shows some 180,000 clones; 85% to 95% of them were found once. The top ten hold about 1% of the sample.

Sample time point, as interpreted from the label and publication: about 28 days (+/-7) after the second vaccine dose. Read against the paper, the sample's treatment or condition label means: meningococcal conjugate vaccine given as trial control. Vaccinee samples were obtained from the UK trials COV001 and COV002, which included a single-blind randomized controlled phase 2/3 trial of AZD1222 (ChAdOx1 nCoV-19) in healthy adults. For TCRbeta chain sequencing, PBMC samples were collected from trial participants at day 0 and at day 28 after the second dose. The sequencing used peripheral blood, collected 28 days after the second dose of the MenACWY control vaccine. This receptor was taken from an adult who received the MenACWY meningococcal vaccine as a control.

The encoded CDR3 is CASSPIGGQETQYF. The bases read TGTGCCAGCAGTCCGATTGGGGGCCAAGAGACCCAGTACTTC. In this chain, TRBV5-5 is recombined with TRBJ2-5; the D gene is perhaps TRBD1 or TRBD2, as each covers 5 bases. For CDR1 and CDR2, the germline V gene (reference sequence) lists SGHKS and YYEKEE. From its cysteine to its phenylalanine, the CDR3 spans 14 amino acids. Only the CDR3 DNA stays, 42 bases, in frame from base 1. V is clipped by 5 bases and J by 1 base, and the sequence between their germline boundaries is 12 bases long.